This TCR beta chain was captured by sequencing in a study of blood T cell repertoires in COVID-19. TCRdb keeps only in-frame clones here, not all; method: immunoSEQ multiplex PCR. Of 300,000 or so clones listed, around 89% are singletons. Germline V lookup: CDR1 LNHNV, CDR2 YYDKDF (reference sequence). V gave up 1 base and J gave up 4 bases; unmatched junction bases: 12. The CDR3 has 18 residues. The source of this sequence is a woman aged 40 to 49 with acute or convalescent COVID-19. This chain joins TRBV15 and TRBJ1-2; TRBD1 aligns across 10 bases. Input material: peripheral blood. CDR3 amino acids: CATSRVGDRGFRIYGYTF. CDR3 bases: TGTGCCACCAGCAGAGTCGGGGACAGGGGTTTTCGCATCTATGGCTACACCTTC.